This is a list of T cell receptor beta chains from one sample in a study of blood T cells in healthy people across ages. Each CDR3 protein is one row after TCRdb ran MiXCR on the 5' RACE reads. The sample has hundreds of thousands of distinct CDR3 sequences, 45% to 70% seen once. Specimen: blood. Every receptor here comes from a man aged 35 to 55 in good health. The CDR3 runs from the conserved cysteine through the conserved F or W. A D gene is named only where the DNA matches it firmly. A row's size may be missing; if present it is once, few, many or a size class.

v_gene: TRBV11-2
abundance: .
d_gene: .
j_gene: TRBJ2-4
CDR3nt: TGTGCCAGCAGCTCTGTACCTTGGTCCAAAAACATTCAGTACTTC
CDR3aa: CASSSVPWSKNIQYF

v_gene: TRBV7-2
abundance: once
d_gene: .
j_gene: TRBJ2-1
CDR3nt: TGTGCCAGCAGCTTAGACCAGACCCCCAATGAGCAGTTCTTC
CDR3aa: CASSLDQTPNEQFF

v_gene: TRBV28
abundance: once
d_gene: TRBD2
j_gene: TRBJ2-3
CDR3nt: TGTGCCAGCAGTTCCCCTATACTAGCGGGGGATAGAGATACGCAGTATTTT
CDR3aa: CASSSPILAGDRDTQYF

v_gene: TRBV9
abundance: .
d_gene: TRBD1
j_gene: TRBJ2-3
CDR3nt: TGTGCCAGCAGCTTTCGACCGGGACAGGGTTCAGATACGCAGTATTTT
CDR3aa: CASSFRPGQGSDTQYF

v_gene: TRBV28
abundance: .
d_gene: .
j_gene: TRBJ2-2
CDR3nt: TGTGCCAGCAGTTTCCCCTCGAGGGTTTCGGGCACCGGGGAGCTGTTTTTT
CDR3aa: CASSFPSRVSGTGELFF

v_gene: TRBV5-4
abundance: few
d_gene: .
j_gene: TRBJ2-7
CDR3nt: TGTGCCAGCCGTCGGGGTGAGTACGAGCAGTACTTC
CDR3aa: CASRRGEYEQYF

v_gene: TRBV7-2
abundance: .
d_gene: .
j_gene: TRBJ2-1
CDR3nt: TGTGCCAGCAGCCGCCGCCAGGGCACAGGCTACAATGAGCAGTTCTTC
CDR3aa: CASSRRQGTGYNEQFF

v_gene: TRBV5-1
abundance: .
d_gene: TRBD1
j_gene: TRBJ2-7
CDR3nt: TGCGCCAGCAGCTTTAATGGACAGGGTCTGGACGAGCAGTACTTC
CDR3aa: CASSFNGQGLDEQYF

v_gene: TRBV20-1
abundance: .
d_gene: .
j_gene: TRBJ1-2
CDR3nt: TGCAGTGCTAGAGAGCCGACGGTTACAGTTTATGGCTACACCTTC
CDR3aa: CSAREPTVTVYGYTF

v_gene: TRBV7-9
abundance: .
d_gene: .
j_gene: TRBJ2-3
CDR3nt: TGTGCCAGCCGGCAGGTCACAGATACGCAGTATTTT
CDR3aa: CASRQVTDTQYF

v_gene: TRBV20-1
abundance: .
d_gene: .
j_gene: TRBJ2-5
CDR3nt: TGCAGTGTCCCGGCAAGGAGCCAAGAGACCCAGTACTTC
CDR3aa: CSVPARSQETQYF

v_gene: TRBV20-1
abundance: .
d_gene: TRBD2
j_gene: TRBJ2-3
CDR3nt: TGCAGTGCTCGGACTAGCCAATACACAGATACGCAGTATTTT
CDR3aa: CSARTSQYTDTQYF

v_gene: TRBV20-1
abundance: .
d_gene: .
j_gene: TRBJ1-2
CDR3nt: TGCAGGGCCGAAGGTACCTTATACTATGGCTACACCTTC
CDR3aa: CRAEGTLYYGYTF

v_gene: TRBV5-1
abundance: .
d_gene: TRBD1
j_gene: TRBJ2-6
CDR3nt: TGCGCCAGCAGCTTGCAGGACAGGGGGTCTGGGGCCAACGTCCTGACTTTC
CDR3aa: CASSLQDRGSGANVLTF

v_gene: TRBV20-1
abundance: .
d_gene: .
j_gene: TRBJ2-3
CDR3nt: TGCAGTGCTAGACAGTCTCGTTGGGGCACGACGCAGTATTTT
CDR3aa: CSARQSRWGTTQYF

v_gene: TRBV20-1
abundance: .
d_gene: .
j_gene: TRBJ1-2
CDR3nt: TGCAGTTCGGATATAAGGGGAGACTATGGCTACACCTTC
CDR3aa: CSSDIRGDYGYTF

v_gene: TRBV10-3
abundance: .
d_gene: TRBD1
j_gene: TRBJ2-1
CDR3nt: TGTGCCATCAGTCATGGACAGGGTGGGTCCTACGAGCAGTTCTTC
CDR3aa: CAISHGQGGSYEQFF

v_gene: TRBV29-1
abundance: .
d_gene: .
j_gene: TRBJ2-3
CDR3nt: TGCAGCGTTTCCCCACCGGGCGGGACAGATACGCAGTATTTT
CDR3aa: CSVSPPGGTDTQYF

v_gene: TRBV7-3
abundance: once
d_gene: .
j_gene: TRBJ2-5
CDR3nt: TGTGCCAGCAGCTTAATGGCCAACCTAGGGGAGACCCAGTACTTC
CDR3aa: CASSLMANLGETQYF

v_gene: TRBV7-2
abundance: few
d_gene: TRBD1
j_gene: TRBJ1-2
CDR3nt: TGTGCCAGCAGAGAAGGGGGCTTCTATGGCTACACCTTC
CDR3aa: CASREGGFYGYTF

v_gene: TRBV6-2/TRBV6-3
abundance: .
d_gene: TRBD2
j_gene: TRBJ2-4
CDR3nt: TGTGCCAGCAGTTACCCCGGGAGGGCCAAAAACATTCAGTACTTC
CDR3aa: CASSYPGRAKNIQYF

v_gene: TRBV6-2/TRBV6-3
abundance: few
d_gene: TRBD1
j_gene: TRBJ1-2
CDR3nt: TGTGCCAGCAGTAACTCTTGGACCGGGACAGGGGACTATGGCTACACCTTC
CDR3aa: CASSNSWTGTGDYGYTF

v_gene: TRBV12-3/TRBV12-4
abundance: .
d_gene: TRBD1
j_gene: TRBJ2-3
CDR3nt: TGTGCCAGCAGTTTTGCGACAGGGGTAAAAGATACGCAGTATTTT
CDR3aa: CASSFATGVKDTQYF

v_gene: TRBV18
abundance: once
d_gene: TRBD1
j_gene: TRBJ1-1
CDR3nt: TGTGCCAGCTCCCAGAATCCCGGGACAGGGGGAAACACTGAAGCTTTCTTT
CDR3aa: CASSQNPGTGGNTEAFF

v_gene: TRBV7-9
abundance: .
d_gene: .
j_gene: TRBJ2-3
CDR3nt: TGTGCCAGCAGCTTAGTATCGGGGCAAAAGCAGTATTTT
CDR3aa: CASSLVSGQKQYF

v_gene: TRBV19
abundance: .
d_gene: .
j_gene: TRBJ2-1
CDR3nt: TGTGCCAGTAGCCCGACAGGGAACTTAGCGGGAATCATTTGGGGGGCCGGGTACAATGAGCAGTTCTTC
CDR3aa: CASSPTGNLAGIIWGAGYNEQFF

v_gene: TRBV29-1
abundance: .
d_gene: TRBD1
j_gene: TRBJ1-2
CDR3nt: TGCAGCGTTGAGACAGGGTATGACTATGGCTACACCTTC
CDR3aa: CSVETGYDYGYTF

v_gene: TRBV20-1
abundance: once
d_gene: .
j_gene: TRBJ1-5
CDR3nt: TGCAGTGCTAGGGGCGACGGACAGAATCAGCCCCAGCATTTT
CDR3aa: CSARGDGQNQPQHF

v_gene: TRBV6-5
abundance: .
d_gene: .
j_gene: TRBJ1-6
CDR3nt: TGTGCCAGCAGCCGTCTTTTAAATTCACCCCTCCACTTT
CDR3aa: CASSRLLNSPLHF

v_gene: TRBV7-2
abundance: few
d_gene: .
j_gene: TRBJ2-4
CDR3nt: TGTGCCAGCAGCTTAACTGTGGATGGGGTAGACATTCAGTACTTC
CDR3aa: CASSLTVDGVDIQYF

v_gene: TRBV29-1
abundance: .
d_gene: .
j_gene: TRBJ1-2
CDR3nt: TGCAGCGTTGAGAGGGGCCGCCTGTCAGATGGCTACACCTTC
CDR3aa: CSVERGRLSDGYTF

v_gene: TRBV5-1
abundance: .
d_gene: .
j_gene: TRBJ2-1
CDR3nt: TGCGCCAGCAGGGAGGCGGGACCTCTGGACAATGAGCAGTTCTTC
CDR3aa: CASREAGPLDNEQFF

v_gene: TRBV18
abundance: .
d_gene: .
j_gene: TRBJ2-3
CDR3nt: TGTGCCAGCTCACCACGGCAGGGAAGGACGCAGTATTTT
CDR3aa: CASSPRQGRTQYF

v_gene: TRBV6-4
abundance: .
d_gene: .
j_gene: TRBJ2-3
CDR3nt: TGTGCCAGCAGTCGAGAAGGGGGGACAGATACGCAGTATTTT
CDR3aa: CASSREGGTDTQYF

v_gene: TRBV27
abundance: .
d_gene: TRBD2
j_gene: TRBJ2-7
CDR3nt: TGTGCCAGCAGTTTCCCCAGGACTAGCGGGGTTTACAATGAGCAGTACTTC
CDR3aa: CASSFPRTSGVYNEQYF

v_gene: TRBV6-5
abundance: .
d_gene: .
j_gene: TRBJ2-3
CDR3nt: TGTGCCACCCAGCTAGCAGATACGCAGTATTTT
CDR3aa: CATQLADTQYF

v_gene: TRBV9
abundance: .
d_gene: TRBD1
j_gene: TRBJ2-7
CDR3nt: TGTGCCAGCAGCGTAGCTTTACAGGGGGCGTCCTACGAGCAGTACTTC
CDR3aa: CASSVALQGASYEQYF

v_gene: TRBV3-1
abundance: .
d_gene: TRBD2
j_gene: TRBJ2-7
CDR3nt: TGTGCCAGCAGTCTAGCGGGTCCCCCGGGTGGCTACGAGCAGTACTTC
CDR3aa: CASSLAGPPGGYEQYF

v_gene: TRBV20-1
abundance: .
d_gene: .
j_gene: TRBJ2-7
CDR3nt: TGCAGTGCTCCAGACGGGAGCTCCTACGAGCAGTACTTC
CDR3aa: CSAPDGSSYEQYF

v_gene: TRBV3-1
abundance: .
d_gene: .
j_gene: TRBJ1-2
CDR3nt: TGTGCCAGCAGCCACGGGGAATATGACTATGGCTACACCTTC
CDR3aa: CASSHGEYDYGYTF

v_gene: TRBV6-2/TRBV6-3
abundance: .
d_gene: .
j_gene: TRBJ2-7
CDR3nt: TGTGCCAGCAGACCTCCAGGGTCCCACGAGCAGTACTTC
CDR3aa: CASRPPGSHEQYF

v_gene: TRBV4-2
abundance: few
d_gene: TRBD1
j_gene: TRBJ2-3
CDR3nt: TGTGCCAGCAGCCCAGGGGGCCTCTCCTCTAGCACAGATACGCAGTATTTT
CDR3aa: CASSPGGLSSSTDTQYF

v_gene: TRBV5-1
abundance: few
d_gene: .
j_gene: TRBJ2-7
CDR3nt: TGCGCCAGCAGCTTTGGGGCCGCCTACGAGCAGTACTTC
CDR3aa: CASSFGAAYEQYF

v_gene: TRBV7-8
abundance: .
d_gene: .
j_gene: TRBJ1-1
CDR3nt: TGTGCCAGCAGCTTATTTGAGAACACTGAAGCTTTCTTT
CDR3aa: CASSLFENTEAFF

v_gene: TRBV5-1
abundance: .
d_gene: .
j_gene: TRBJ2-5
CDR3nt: TGCGCCAGCAGCCGGCTCTGGGAGGCTGAACAGACCCAGTACTTC
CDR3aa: CASSRLWEAEQTQYF

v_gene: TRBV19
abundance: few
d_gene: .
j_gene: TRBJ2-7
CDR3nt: TGTGCCAGTAGTATCAGACCAGGGGTATACGAGCAGTACTTC
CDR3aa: CASSIRPGVYEQYF

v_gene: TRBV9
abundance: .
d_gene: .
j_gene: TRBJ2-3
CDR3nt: TGTGCCAGCAGTGCGCTTACCTTCACAGATACGCAGTATTTT
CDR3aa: CASSALTFTDTQYF

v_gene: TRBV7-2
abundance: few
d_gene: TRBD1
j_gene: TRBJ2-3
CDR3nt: TGTGCCAGCTTACCCGGGACAGGGCTCACAGATACGCAGTATTTT
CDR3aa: CASLPGTGLTDTQYF

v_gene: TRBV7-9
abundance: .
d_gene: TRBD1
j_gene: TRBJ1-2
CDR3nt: TGTGCCAGCAGCGAAAGTGGCGGACAGGGCCAGGGCTACACCTTC
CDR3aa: CASSESGGQGQGYTF

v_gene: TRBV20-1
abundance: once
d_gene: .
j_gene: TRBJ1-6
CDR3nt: TGCAGTGCTAGTGGGCAGGTATCAAATTCACCCCCCCACTTT
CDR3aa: CSASGQVSNSPPHF

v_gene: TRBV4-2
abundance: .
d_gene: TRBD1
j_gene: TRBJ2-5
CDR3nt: TGTGCCAGCAGCCAAGCGACAGGGGACGTGGAGACCCAGTACTTC
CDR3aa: CASSQATGDVETQYF